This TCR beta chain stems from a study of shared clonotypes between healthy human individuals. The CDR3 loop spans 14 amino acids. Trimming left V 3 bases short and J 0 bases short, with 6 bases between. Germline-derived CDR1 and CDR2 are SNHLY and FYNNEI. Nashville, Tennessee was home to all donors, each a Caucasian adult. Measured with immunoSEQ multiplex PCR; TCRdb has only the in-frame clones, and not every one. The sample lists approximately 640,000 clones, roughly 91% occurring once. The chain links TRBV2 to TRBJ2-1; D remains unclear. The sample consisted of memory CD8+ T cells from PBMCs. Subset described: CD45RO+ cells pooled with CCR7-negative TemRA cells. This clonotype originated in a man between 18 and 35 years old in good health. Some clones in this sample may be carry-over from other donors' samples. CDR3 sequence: CASSDGYSYNEQFF. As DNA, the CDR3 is TGTGCCAGCAGTGATGGGTACTCCTACAATGAGCAGTTCTTC. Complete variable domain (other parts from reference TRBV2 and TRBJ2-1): EPEVTQTPSHQVTQMGQEVILRCVPISNHLYFYWYRQILGQKVEFLVSFYNNEISEKSEIFDDQFSVERPDGSNFTLKIRSTKLEDSAMYFCASSDGYSYNEQFFGPGTRLTVL.